Listed below are T cell receptor beta chains from one sample, sequenced in a study of response to subunit inactivated influenza vaccine. TCRdb ran MiXCR on the RT-PCR reads and lists one entry per CDR3 protein. The profile covers about 780,000 distinct CDR3 sequences, with about 18% appearing a single time and roughly a tenth taken by the ten largest. Sequenced material: PBMCs from blood, taken 5 days after vaccination. These receptors were obtained from a man aged 45 to 65 who received an inactivated influenza vaccine. The conserved cysteine and the conserved F or W are not part of the CDR3 here.

J,V,CDR3
TRBJ2-7,TRBV28,ASSLVRGRSSSYEQY
TRBJ1-1,TRBV6-6,ASRQQGPPKAF
TRBJ1-1,TRBV7-9,ASSREQGNTEAF
TRBJ2-3,TRBV20-1,SAPRTRSTDTQY
TRBJ2-1,TRBV2,ASSEGPGEQF
TRBJ2-5,TRBV20-1,SARDGGSRTQY
TRBJ2-4,TRBV20-1,SASGVAKNIQY
TRBJ1-2,TRBV20-1,SASRPGGTYYGYT
TRBJ1-5,TRBV20-1,SAREVSNQPQH
TRBJ1-2,TRBV5-1,ASSFNTGGGGYT
TRBJ1-2,TRBV20-1,SASAGGAVYGYT
TRBJ2-1,TRBV10-3,AISDSISYNEQF
TRBJ2-5,TRBV9,ASSVSGGGQETQY
TRBJ2-5,TRBV7-9,ASRLQGDDGTQY
TRBJ1-2,TRBV18,ASSLGQGAEYGYT
TRBJ2-2,TRBV20-1,SARDSGAAGELF
TRBJ1-5,TRBV4-1,ASSQDPHNQPQH
TRBJ2-1,TRBV10-3,AISESPGTSGSNNNEQF
TRBJ2-7,TRBV20-1,SARDPGTVFYEQY
TRBJ2-6,TRBV29-1,SASIQGANVLT
TRBJ2-3,TRBV20-1,SARIPLGLAGGSSTDTQY
TRBJ2-3,TRBV5-1,ASLPLAGGVDTQY
TRBJ2-5,TRBV4-2,ASSQGLLSQETQY
TRBJ1-6,TRBV10-2,ASSGTGASPLH
TRBJ2-3,TRBV20-1,SARVGGDSTDTQY
TRBJ2-1,TRBV11-1,ASSLDYEPPTTSSHEQF
TRBJ2-1,TRBV12-3/TRBV12-4,ASSLAPAGVWNEQF
TRBJ1-6,TRBV15,ATSKGQELSPLH
TRBJ1-6,TRBV15,ATSRTWTGGNSPLH
TRBJ2-1,TRBV11-2,ASSRVRGEAYNEQF
TRBJ2-2,TRBV6-4,ASSDRRLAGDDTGELF
TRBJ2-5,TRBV6-2/TRBV6-3,ASSLMAETQY
TRBJ2-1,TRBV28,ASSSLTSYEQF
TRBJ1-1,TRBV7-9,ASRPTGGNTEAF
TRBJ2-2,TRBV12-3/TRBV12-4,ASSLGGQITGELF
TRBJ1-5,TRBV12-3/TRBV12-4,ASSRERSNQPQH
TRBJ2-1,TRBV10-3,GISESRLAGVWNEQF
TRBJ2-3,TRBV20-1,SARVSTDTQY
TRBJ1-6,TRBV5-1,ASRPAGTVDSPLH
TRBJ1-5,TRBV4-2,ASSPGQGFDSNQPQH
TRBJ2-7,TRBV10-3,AIRNGLAGGYEQY
TRBJ2-7,TRBV4-2,ASSQESDSYEQY
TRBJ1-6,TRBV12-3/TRBV12-4,ASSFRLSGSPLH
TRBJ2-3,TRBV12-3/TRBV12-4,ASSSPGRASTDTQY
TRBJ2-2,TRBV6-1,ASREDRLNTGELF
TRBJ1-1,TRBV7-9,ASSLLLDTEAF
TRBJ1-3,TRBV4-1,ASSQIGSYSGNTIY
TRBJ2-3,TRBV2,ASSEGAFTDTQY